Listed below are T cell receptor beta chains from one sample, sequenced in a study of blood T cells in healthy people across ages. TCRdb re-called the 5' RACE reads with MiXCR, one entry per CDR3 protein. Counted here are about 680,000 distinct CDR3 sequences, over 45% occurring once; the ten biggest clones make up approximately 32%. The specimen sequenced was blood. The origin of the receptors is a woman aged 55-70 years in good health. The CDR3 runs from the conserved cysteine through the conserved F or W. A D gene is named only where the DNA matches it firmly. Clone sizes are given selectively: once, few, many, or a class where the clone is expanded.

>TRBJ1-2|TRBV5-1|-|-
CASRPDRYNYGYTF
TGCGCCAGCAGGCCCGACAGGTACAACTATGGCTACACCTTC
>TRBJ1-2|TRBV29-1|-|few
CSVVGTVYGYTF
TGCAGCGTCGTGGGGACCGTTTATGGCTACACCTTC
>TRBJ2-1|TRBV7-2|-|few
CASSLDADNEQFF
TGTGCCAGCAGCTTAGACGCCGACAATGAGCAGTTCTTC
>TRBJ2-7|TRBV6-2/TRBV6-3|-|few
CASRITPGTPLREQYF
TGTGCCAGCAGAATTACCCCCGGGACACCACTTAGGGAGCAGTACTTC
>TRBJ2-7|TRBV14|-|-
CASSQARDWRTYEQYF
TGTGCCAGCAGCCAAGCCAGGGACTGGAGGACCTACGAGCAGTACTTC
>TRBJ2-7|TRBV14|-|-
CASSLLDTLEQYF
TGTGCCAGCAGCCTTCTAGACACTCTCGAGCAGTACTTC
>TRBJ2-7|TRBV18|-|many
CASSPLSPLDEQYF
TGTGCCAGCTCACCATTATCCCCGCTTGACGAGCAGTACTTC
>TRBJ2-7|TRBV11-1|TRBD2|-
CASSRTSGKGEQYF
TGTGCCAGCAGCCGGACTAGCGGGAAGGGCGAGCAGTACTTC
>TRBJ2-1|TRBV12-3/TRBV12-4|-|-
CASGRNSHNEQFF
TGTGCCAGCGGACGCAATTCTCACAATGAGCAGTTCTTC
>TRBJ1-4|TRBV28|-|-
CASSPPFYRVTETNEKLFF
TGTGCCAGCAGTCCACCTTTTTACCGGGTTACGGAAACTAATGAAAAACTGTTTTTT
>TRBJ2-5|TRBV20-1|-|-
CRASFRGETQYF
TGCAGGGCTAGTTTTCGGGGCGAGACCCAGTACTTC
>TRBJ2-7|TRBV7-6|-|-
CASSPRPGSSYEQYF
TGTGCCAGCAGCCCCCGGCCAGGGAGCTCCTACGAGCAGTACTTC
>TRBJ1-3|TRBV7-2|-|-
CASSLASTGLAGNTIYF
TGTGCCAGCAGCTTAGCTTCCACAGGGTTAGCCGGAAACACCATATATTTT
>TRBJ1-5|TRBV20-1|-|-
CSARDPGQGTSQPQHF
TGCAGTGCTAGAGATCCCGGGCAGGGGACGAGTCAGCCCCAGCATTTT
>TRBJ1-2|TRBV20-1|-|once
CSTSANYGYTF
TGCAGTACTAGCGCTAACTATGGCTACACCTTC
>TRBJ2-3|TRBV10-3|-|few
CAISGGSTDTQYF
TGTGCCATCTCTGGGGGAAGCACAGATACGCAGTATTTT
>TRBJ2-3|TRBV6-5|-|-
CASTTRSTDTQYF
TGTGCCAGCACGACCAGGAGCACAGATACGCAGTATTTT
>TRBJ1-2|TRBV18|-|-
CASSLNDPNYGYTF
TGTGCCAGCTCACTGAACGACCCGAACTATGGCTACACCTTC
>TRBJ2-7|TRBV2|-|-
CASGATWDLYF
TGTGCCAGCGGAGCAACCTGGGACTTGTACTTC
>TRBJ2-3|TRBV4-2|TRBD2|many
CASSQEGAGVTDTQYF
TGTGCCAGCAGCCAAGAAGGAGCGGGAGTTACAGATACGCAGTATTTT
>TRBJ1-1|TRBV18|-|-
CASSPDLNAEAFF
TGTGCCAGCTCACCCGACCTGAACGCTGAAGCTTTCTTT
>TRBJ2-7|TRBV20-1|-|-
CSARESRSGTYEQYF
TGCAGTGCTCGCGAATCGAGATCTGGCACCTACGAGCAGTACTTC
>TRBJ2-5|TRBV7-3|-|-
CASSGRSQETQYF
TGTGCCAGCAGCGGACGGTCGCAAGAGACCCAGTACTTC
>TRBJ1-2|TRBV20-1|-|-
CSARRNERYGYTF
TGCAGTGCTAGAAGAAACGAGCGCTATGGCTACACCTTC
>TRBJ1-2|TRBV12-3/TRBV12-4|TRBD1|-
CASRRTGGMGGYTF
TGTGCCAGCAGAAGGACAGGGGGAATGGGTGGCTACACCTTC
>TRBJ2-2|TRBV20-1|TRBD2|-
CSAQRGANTGELFF
TGCAGTGCCCAGCGGGGAGCGAACACCGGGGAGCTGTTTTTT
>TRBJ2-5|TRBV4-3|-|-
CASSQDLWATSQDQTQYF
TGCGCCAGCAGCCAAGATCTGTGGGCAACTAGTCAAGATCAGACCCAGTACTTC
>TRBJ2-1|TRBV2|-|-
CASRATTFPYNEQFF
TGTGCCAGCAGAGCTACTACCTTTCCCTACAATGAGCAGTTCTTC
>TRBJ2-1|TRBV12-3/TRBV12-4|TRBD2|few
CASIRSTSGSRKFF
TGTGCCAGCATCCGGTCGACTAGCGGGAGCCGCAAGTTCTTC
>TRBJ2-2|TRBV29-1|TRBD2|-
CSVELMRESNTGELFF
TGCAGCGTTGAATTGATGCGGGAGAGTAACACCGGGGAGCTGTTTTTT
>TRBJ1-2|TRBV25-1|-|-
CASSAAADYGYTF
TGTGCCAGTAGCGCCGCGGCAGACTATGGCTACACCTTC